Sequencing of this T cell receptor beta chain was carried out in a study of blood T cells in healthy people across ages. A sample-barcoded 5' primer and a J-beta primer mix were used in a second PCR of roughly 6 to 11 cycles. TCRdb re-derived calls from the 5' RACE reads in MiXCR, one entry per CDR3 protein. The sample lists about 780,000 distinct CDR3 sequences, roughly 24% occurring once. From germline, CDR1 is SQVTM and CDR2 ANQGSEA. V was shortened by 0 bases and J by 4 bases, with 32 bases between the two germline ends. The CDR3 sequence is 21 residues long. This same sample was also part of a study on T cells of mothers and their children.

Sequenced sample: blood. The origin of this receptor is a boy aged 10-17 years in good health. V gene TRBV29-1 combines with J gene TRBJ2-3, with D tentatively TRBD2 (7 bases). The CDR3 DNA is TGCAGCGTTGAAGATTTTATGGAGGAGAGTCCCAAGGGGGGGAGCCCAGATACGCAGTATTTT. Protein: CSVEDFMEESPKGGSPDTQYF.